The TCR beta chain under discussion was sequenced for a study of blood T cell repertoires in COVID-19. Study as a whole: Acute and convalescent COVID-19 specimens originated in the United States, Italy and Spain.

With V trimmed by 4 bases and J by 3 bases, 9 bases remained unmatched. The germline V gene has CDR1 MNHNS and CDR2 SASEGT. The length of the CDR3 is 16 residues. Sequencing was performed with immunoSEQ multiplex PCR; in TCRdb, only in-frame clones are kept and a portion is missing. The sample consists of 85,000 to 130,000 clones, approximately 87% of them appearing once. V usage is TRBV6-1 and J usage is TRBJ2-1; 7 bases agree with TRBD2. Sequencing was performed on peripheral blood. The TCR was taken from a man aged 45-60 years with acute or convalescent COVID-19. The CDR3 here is CASSAPLSGNYNEQFF. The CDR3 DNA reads TGTGCCAGCAGTGCCCCCCTCAGCGGGAACTACAATGAGCAGTTCTTC.